This TCR beta chain was sequenced for a study of regulatory T cells in long-lasting Graves disease. The time point is: persistent/refractory GD, antithyroid drugs over 5 years with positive TRAb. The authors made the TCR library using RNA they extracted from PBMCs. With iRepertoire HTBI primers and Arm-PCR of CDR3 regions, TCR beta libraries were built. TCRdb reanalysed the multiplex PCR reads using MiXCR and keeps one entry per CDR3 protein. The sample consists of 400,000 to 500,000 distinct CDR3 sequences, less than 25% of them appearing once. There are many counts of this clonotype. CDR3 size: 13 residues. Per germline, CDR1 SGHNT and CDR2 YENEEA. Trimming cost V 6 bases and J 4 bases; bases outside gene matches: 3.

This sample comprised peripheral blood mononuclear cells (PBMCs), obtained when the disease was refractory, from a patient treated with antithyroid drugs. The genes are TRBV11-3 and TRBJ2-5; 9 bases are shared with TRBD2. The sequence was obtained from a female donor with Graves disease. CDR3 sequence: CASSRTSVETQYF. CDR3 bases: TGTGCCAGCAGTCGGACTAGCGTAGAGACCCAGTACTTC.